A single sample gave rise to the 17 T cell receptor beta chains below, sequenced in a study of spatial heterogeneity in lung cancer. Notes on the study in general: Tumoral mutation counts were tracked by counts of expanded intratumoral alpha and beta TCRs.

These receptors' antigens are unknown. From the 5' RACE reads, TCRdb called clonotypes with MiXCR, one entry per CDR3 protein. The table includes 15,000 or so distinct CDR3 sequences, 6.5% to 8% detected once. Time point indicated: sample taken at primary tumor resection. The source material was lung tumor tissue, sampled at surgery. The source of these receptors is a male donor with early-stage non-small cell lung cancer.

With respect to this clonotype: A junction end diverges from the germline sequence, so it may reflect a read error. V and J are TRBV6-5 and TRBJ1-4, with D maybe TRBD1 (5 bases). This CDR3 has 15 residues. Germline V gene sequence: CDR1 MNHEY, CDR2 SVGAGI. The CDR3 sequence is CVSSYGAGRNEKLFF. CDR3 DNA sequence: TGTGTCAGCAGTTACGGGGCAGGTCGAAATGAAAAACTGTTTTTT.

By share of the sample, this clonotype is medium-sized. This CDR3 is CASSPTGFFTEAFF. DNA of the CDR3: TGTGCCAGTAGTCCTACGGGATTCTTCACTGAAGCTTTCTTT. The rearrangement uses TRBV19 and TRBJ1-1, with D hard to call. V lost 5 bases to trimming and J lost 4 bases, with 14 bases between them. The CDR3 is made up of 14 amino acids. Per germline, CDR1 LNHDA and CDR2 SQIVND (reference sequence). Together with reference TRBV19 and TRBJ1-1, the CDR3 gives the full variable domain: DGGITQSPKYLFRKEGQNVTLSCEQNLNHDAMYWYRQDPGQGLRLIYYSQIVNDFQKGDIAEGYSVSREKKESFPLTVTSAQKNPTAFYLCASSPTGFFTEAFFGQGTRLTVV.

This clonotype was counted ten times or more. This chain joins TRBV30 and TRBJ1-1; D not resolved. The CDR3 covers 13 residues. Germline values: CDR1 GTSNPN, CDR2 SVGIG (reference sequence). Deletions cut 1 base from V and 4 bases from J, with 10 bases between. The CDR3 sequence is CAWSDGDGTEAFF. In DNA, the CDR3 is TGTGCCTGGAGTGACGGGGATGGCACTGAAGCTTTCTTT.

This clonotype was counted at least ten times. The CDR3, as DNA: TGCGCCAGCAGCTGGGGGGACAGGAGCTCCTACGAGCAGTACTTC. Translation gives CASSWGDRSSYEQYF. The V gene is TRBV5-1, the J gene TRBJ2-7, with 8 bases aligning to TRBD1. Germline V lookup: CDR1 SGHRS, CDR2 YFSETQ. This CDR3 comprises 15 residues. Trimming removed 3 bases from V and 0 bases from J; junction bases left unmatched: 5.

This chain joins TRBV27 and TRBJ2-3, with 9 nucleotides matching TRBD1. V lost 1 base, J lost 3 bases, and 5 bases stayed unmatched. This CDR3 contains 16 residues. The V gene's germline CDR1 is MNHEY and CDR2 SMNVEV (reference sequence). The CDR3 region is CASSLYGGQGTDTQYF. The CDR3 coding sequence is TGTGCCAGCAGTTTATACGGGGGACAGGGAACAGATACGCAGTATTTT.

This clonotype is medium-sized. V gene TRBV20-1 combines with J gene TRBJ2-1; no firm D call. This CDR3 has 13 residues. Germline CDR1 DFQATT, CDR2 SNEGSKA (reference sequence). Trimming took off 0 bases at V and 12 bases at J, with 15 bases between the two ends. The CDR3 DNA reads as TGCAGTGCTAGAGATTATTTCGATGGTGGGCAGTTCTTC. This codes for CSARDYFDGGQFF.

J is TRBJ2-6 and V is TRBV11-2; the D is unclear. The V end lost 1 base, the J end lost 2 bases, and 9 bases lay between the germline ends. This CDR3 has 16 residues. Germline CDR1 SGHAT, CDR2 FQNNGV. This CDR3 is CASSLGDLAGANVLTF. CDR3 nucleotides: TGTGCCAGCAGCTTAGGAGACTTGGCTGGGGCCAACGTCCTGACTTTC.

V gene TRBV19 combines with J gene TRBJ2-3; the match to TRBD2 covers 7 bases. This CDR3 spans 16 amino acids. V trimming: 3 bases; J trimming: 5 bases; junction bases outside the gene matches: 11. CDR1 LNHDA and CDR2 SQIVND come from the germline V gene (reference sequence). CDR3 nucleotide sequence: TGTGCCAGTAGTATCTTGCTAGCGGATTTCCAAGATACGCAGTATTTT. Translated, it gives CASSILLADFQDTQYF.

In this sample, this clonotype turned up many times. The chain links TRBV10-1 to TRBJ2-7, with D perhaps being TRBD1 or TRBD2 (6 bases each). Trimming took off 2 bases at V and 7 bases at J, with 12 bases between the two ends. Germline CDR1 is WNHNN and CDR2 is SYGVQD (reference sequence). The CDR3 loop spans 13 amino acids. CDR3 region: CASSEDLGGEQYV. The CDR3 nucleotides are TGCGCCAGCAGTGAGGATCTAGGGGGGGAGCAGTACGTC.

This clonotype was detected a few times. This chain connects TRBV6-5 to TRBJ1-1; the D gene is possibly TRBD1 (5 bases). V was trimmed by 0 bases and J by 7 bases, leaving 12 bases between them. The germline gives CDR1 MNHEY, CDR2 SVGAGI. This CDR3 has 14 amino acids. CDR3: CASSYSGGVSEAFF. DNA for the CDR3: TGTGCCAGCAGTTACTCGGGAGGGGTTAGTGAAGCTTTCTTT.

This clonotype has more than one count but fewer than ten. The rearrangement links TRBV10-3 to TRBJ2-1; no clear D gene. The V gene lost 4 bases and the J gene lost 6 bases, with 10 bases spanning the gap. Germline lookup yields CDR1 ENHRY and CDR2 SYGVKD. The CDR3 spans 13 residues. The CDR3, as DNA: TGTGCCATCAGTGTACTCGCATCCAATGAGCAGTTCTTC. Its translation is CAISVLASNEQFF.

This clonotype has at least ten counts. The chain links TRBV29-1 to TRBJ2-3; 9 positions match TRBD2. V gave up 6 bases and J gave up 6 bases; unmatched junction bases: 7. Per the germline V gene, CDR1 is SQVTM and CDR2 is ANQGSEA. CDR3 length: 13 amino acids. The DNA for the CDR3 is TGCAGCGTCGCAGCGGGAGGTGGGGATACGCAGTATTTT. Translating it yields CSVAAGGGDTQYF.

This clonotype showed up just a few times. The chain joins TRBV18 to TRBJ1-2; D not resolved. Germline loops: CDR1 KGHSH, CDR2 LQKENI. Trimming cost V 6 bases and J 1 base, with 9 bases left between them. This CDR3 is built from 13 residues. The DNA for the CDR3 is TGTGCCAGCTCTGCGGAGGGTAACTATGGCTACACCTTC. It specifies CASSAEGNYGYTF.

At least ten counts were recorded for this clonotype. The J gene is TRBJ2-2, the V gene TRBV19, with no clear D. The CDR3 contains 15 residues. V lost 2 bases and J lost 5, with 12 bases in between. Germline V lookup: CDR1 LNHDA, CDR2 SQIVND (reference sequence). The chain's CDR3 is CASSIPRYGTGELFF. As DNA, the CDR3 is TGTGCCAGTAGTATACCCCGGTACGGTACCGGGGAGCTGTTTTTT.

This clonotype was picked up many times. The rearrangement uses TRBV30 and TRBJ1-5; perhaps TRBD1 as D (6 bases). Germline V gene sequence: CDR1 GTSNPN, CDR2 SVGIG (reference sequence). Trimming cost V 0 bases and J 2 bases, with 14 bases left between them. The CDR3 extends over 16 amino acids. The CDR3 region is CAWSVRGPKGNQPQHF. CDR3 nucleotides: TGTGCCTGGAGTGTACGGGGGCCCAAAGGCAATCAGCCCCAGCATTTT.

By frequency in the sample, this clonotype is medium-sized. The chain is built from TRBV6-5 and TRBJ1-5; the match to TRBD1 covers 9 bases. Losses at the gene ends were 6 bases for V and 4 bases for J; bases not matched to a gene: 7. The CDR3 is 15 amino acids. Germline lookup yields CDR1 MNHEY and CDR2 SVGAGI. This CDR3 is CASSLGTGTNQPQHF. The DNA for the CDR3 is TGTGCCAGCAGCCTCGGGACAGGGACTAATCAGCCCCAGCATTTT.

This clonotype was detected ten times or more. The rearrangement uses TRBV3-1 and TRBJ2-7; 9 nucleotides line up with TRBD2. The CDR3 is made up of 16 amino acids. Germline lookup yields CDR1 LGHDT and CDR2 YNNKEL (reference sequence). V gave up 1 base and J gave up 3 bases; unmatched junction bases: 7. The CDR3 DNA follows: TGTGCCAGCAGCCAAGGCTTAGCGGGAGCTAACTACGAGCAGTACTTC. This sequence encodes CASSQGLAGANYEQYF.